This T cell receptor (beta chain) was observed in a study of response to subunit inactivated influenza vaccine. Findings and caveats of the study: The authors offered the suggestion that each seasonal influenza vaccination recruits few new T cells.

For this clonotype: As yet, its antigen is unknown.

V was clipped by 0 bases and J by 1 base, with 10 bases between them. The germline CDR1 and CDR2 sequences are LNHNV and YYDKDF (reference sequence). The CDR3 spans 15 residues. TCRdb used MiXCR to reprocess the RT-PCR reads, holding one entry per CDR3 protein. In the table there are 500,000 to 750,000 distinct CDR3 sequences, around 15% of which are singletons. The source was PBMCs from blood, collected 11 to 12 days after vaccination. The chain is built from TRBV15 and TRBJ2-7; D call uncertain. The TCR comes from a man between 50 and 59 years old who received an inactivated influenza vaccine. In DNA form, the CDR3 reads TGTGCCACCAGCAGAGATCCAGCATCGTCCTACGAGCAGTACTTC. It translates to CATSRDPASSYEQYF.